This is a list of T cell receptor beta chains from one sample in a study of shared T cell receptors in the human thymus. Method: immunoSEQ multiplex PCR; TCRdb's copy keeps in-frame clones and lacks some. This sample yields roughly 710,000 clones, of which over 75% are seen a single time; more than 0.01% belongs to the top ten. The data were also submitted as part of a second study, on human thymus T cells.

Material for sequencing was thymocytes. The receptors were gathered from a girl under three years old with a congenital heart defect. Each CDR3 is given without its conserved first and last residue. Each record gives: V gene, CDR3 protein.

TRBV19,ASSTLDTGYGYT
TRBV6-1,ASSAGSEAF
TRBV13,ASSARRDRGATEAF
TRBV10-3,AISESTGNEQF
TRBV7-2,ASSQMGRRNYGYT
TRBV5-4,ASSSGTVYEQY
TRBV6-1,ASRGQNRVDEKLF
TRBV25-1,ASSESSGGKDEQF
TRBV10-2,ASSESGRSNYGYT
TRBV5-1,ASMVQGGHPY
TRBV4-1,ASSPQSRGPTVDYGYT
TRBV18,ASSPSFGQGSNYNEQF
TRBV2,ASRRQGYYNEQF
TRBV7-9,ASSLGFRSYEQY
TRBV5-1,ASSLQTGMYTEAF
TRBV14,ASSQEVDRGPAEPNEKLF
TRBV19,ASRRLSGDNEQF
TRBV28,ASSLNTGSWADTIY
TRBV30,AWSVRRYGYT
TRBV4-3,ASSHIAGEKNEQF